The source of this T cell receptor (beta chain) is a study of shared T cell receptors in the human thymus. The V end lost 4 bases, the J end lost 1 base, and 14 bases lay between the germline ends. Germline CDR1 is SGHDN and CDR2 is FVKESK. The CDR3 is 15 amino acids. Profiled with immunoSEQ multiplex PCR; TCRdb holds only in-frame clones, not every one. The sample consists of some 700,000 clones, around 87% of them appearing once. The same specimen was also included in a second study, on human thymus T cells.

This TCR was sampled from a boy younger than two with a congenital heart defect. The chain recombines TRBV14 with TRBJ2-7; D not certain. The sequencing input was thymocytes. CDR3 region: CASSPLRASSYEQYF. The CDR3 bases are TGTGCCAGCAGCCCCCTGAGAGCGTCTTCCTACGAGCAGTACTTC.